This T cell receptor beta chain was observed in a study of cytomegalovirus exposure and HLA in healthy donors (dated by TCRdb to about 2017). Study-wide context: According to an earlier analysis of 587 of the donors, about 179 million T cells yielded 100 million or so unique TCR beta sequences and about 300 Gb of sequence data. A separate validation cohort of roughly 130 different subjects was used in addition to the 666-subject first cohort. Around 330 gigabases of sequencing data and around 88 million unique TCR sequences made up an early release that covered approximately 650 HLA-typed donors. The study aimed to test whether signatures of past pathogen exposure could be identified by cataloging public T cell receptors. To decide whether each TCR beta V gene segment behaved as functional or pseudogenic, an earlier analysis of nearly 600 of the donors relied on high-throughput TCR beta sequencing. The study combined high-throughput TCR immunosequencing, statistical association of individual TCRs with disease status, and machine learning to predict cytomegalovirus infection status. The study used immunosequencing to profile the T cell repertoires of approximately 690 subjects and linked those repertoires to cytomegalovirus serostatus. The number of typed donors differed by locus: 629-630 for A, B, C, DRB1 and DQB1; approximately 540 for DQA1; some 590 for DPA1; and some 430 for DPB1. Of the roughly 400 genotyped donors, roughly 80% fell in the genetic ancestry cluster associated with self-reported Caucasian donors. On average, roughly 250,000 unique TCR beta nucleotide sequences were sequenced per donor among 398 genotyped donors of the cohort, with roughly 18% of those sequences being non-productive. A later analysis re-analyzed previously published TCR beta repertoires from 650 to 800 donors and added high-resolution HLA genotyping to study TCR occurrence patterns. HLA typing covered class I and class II loci at four-digit resolution. Rather than drawing on any new phenotypic data, the later analysis identified candidate immune exposures from TCR beta sequences and the way those sequences occurred across donors. Donor age, sex, ethnicity and CMV serostatus were compiled alongside the repertoire data. Roughly 5 DR-DQ haplotypes were handled as single units for association and clustering, since linkage in the cohort was strong. Every discovery cohort repertoire had been produced on one sequencing platform. In a later genetic analysis, genome-wide SNP genotypes for 398 of the 666 donors were used, and that subset was treated as a discovery cohort.

The germline V gene specifies SQVTM as CDR1 and ANQGSEA as CDR2. Deletion took 4 bases off V and 0 bases off J, with a span of 6 bases between the germline ends. Reading from cysteine to phenylalanine, the CDR3 counts 12 amino acids. This entry keeps only the CDR3 DNA: 36 bases, framed from base 1. Study-wide findings and limitations: Because HLA typing was unavailable for some donors at each locus, only the typed subset was used in association tests. In the study, roughly 160 TCR beta chains were listed as associated with cytomegalovirus. V-gene and J-gene trimming of TCR beta chains was associated with a missense DCLRE1C variant in a later genetic analysis, and the association was replicated in an independent cohort. Correlated functional status among segregating V segments might reflect linkage disequilibrium, but an unknown experimental factor could not be ruled out. In an earlier analysis of some 550 of the donors, most TCR beta V segments were observed in productive rearrangements about 90% or about 30% of the time, broadly matching IMGT annotations. The authors suggested that the approach could potentially be extended to other disease states and immunological phenotypes. Most TCR sequences were observed very rarely across donors, whereas some public TCRs were present in many individuals. Compared with the roughly 670-donor mean, donors in an Asian-associated ancestry cluster had fewer N-insertions in productive TCRs, according to a later genetic analysis. CMV serostatus was the only immune exposure information available for the cohort. A later analysis found that most CMV-associated TCR beta chains appeared HLA-restricted, with HLA associations seemingly driven largely by CMV exposure. Several of the top co-occurrence clusters appeared to be linked to parvovirus B19, influenza, CMV and Epstein-Barr virus, according to a later analysis. Cytomegalovirus status was reported to be diagnosed by the classifier with high specificity and sensitivity in both the original and validation cohorts. A further reported finding was that TCR beta sequences accurately predicted the HLA-A and HLA-B alleles for most subjects in the first cohort. In vitro tests confirmed that a few of the cytomegalovirus-associated TCR beta chains recognize cytomegalovirus antigens. In a later analysis, HLA-associated TCR beta chains were found to be more clonally expanded and to have lower generation probabilities than equally common non-associated chains. Because the 87-base-pair reads could not distinguish some IMGT-functional V segments, including TRBV6-2 and TRBV6-3, those segments were excluded. Roughly uniform sequencing depth across donors was assumed in presence/absence analyses, although this assumption may not hold. In this cohort, only TCR beta chains were sequenced, and detectable features were limited by the absence of alpha or paired-chain data. Assigning TCR associations to individual alleles was difficult when HLA alleles, especially DR and DQ, strongly co-occurred. In a later analysis, the rate of TCR association differed among HLA loci, with DRB1 alleles having the most associated TCRs and HLA-C alleles having the fewest. The sequencing pipeline was judged likely to have produced a cluster of highly shared sequence variants as a technical artifact. Some 15 rarely observed V segments, including chromosome 9 orphons, were excluded from the earlier analysis of about 600 of the donors because counts were too low. In a later analysis, more than 15,000 TCR beta sequences were associated with specific HLA alleles at a false discovery rate of 0.05.

Of note for this clone: The antigen it recognizes is unknown. Base quality data are lacking; no much larger clone is found one base away.

The cohort comprised around 690 healthy bone marrow donors. All cohort members were sampled while nominally healthy, although unrecorded immune exposures were likely present. The donor was CMV seronegative and belonged to the group of 352 seronegative cohort members. A peripheral blood sample was provided by each donor, and peripheral blood mononuclear cells were used for TCR beta sequencing. Genomic DNA extraction from the blood cell samples was performed with the Qiagen DNeasy Blood Extraction Kit. Preparation of the library involved the immunoSEQ multiplex PCR assay. The multiplex PCR relied on a mix of 60 forward primers for TCR Vbeta segments and 13 reverse primers for TCR Jbeta segments. Amplification of the CDR3 region of rearranged TCR beta genes was performed with a multiplex PCR assay on genomic DNA. Amplified TCR beta libraries were sequenced as 87-base-pair reads on the Illumina HiSeq System. Regarding the original processing steps: In a later analysis, tens of millions of unique TCR beta chains were counted across the approximately 640 repertoires, and about 10 million of these chains were shared by at least two donors. To remove PCR and sequencing errors, raw reads were error-corrected and collapsed into unique sequences using a nearest-neighbor algorithm that merged closely related sequences. To assign V, D and J gene segments, CDR3 sequences were aligned to IMGT reference sequences. For a sequence to be retained, a match of at least six nucleotides was required to both a V gene segment and a J gene segment. A rearrangement was called productive if the CDR3 had no stop codons and remained in frame with V and J, and every other rearrangement was called non-productive. Following IMGT convention, CDR3 was defined as the stretch from the second conserved V-encoded cysteine up to the conserved J-encoded phenylalanine. The earlier analysis of 587 of the donors excluded any sequence lacking an unambiguous match to a single V gene segment. In an earlier analysis of approximately 560 of the donors, a V segment was called functional when productive rearrangements were above 56.7%, and segregating when the standard deviation between donors exceeded 5%. A statistical classification framework was built for diagnosing cytomegalovirus status from the catalog of TCR beta chain sequences. A later analysis assigned V and J genes by comparing TCR nucleotide sequences with IMGT/GENE-DB human TR gene sequences. A later analysis assigned CDR3 sequences and most-parsimonious VDJ recombination scenarios with the TCRdist pipeline. In a later analysis, each TCR beta chain was defined by its CDR3 amino acid sequence together with its V-gene family, and reads without a unique V-gene family were excluded. As a way to deal with suspected cross-contamination and a sequencing artifact, a later analysis dropped over 550 nucleotide sequences that were highly shared and had low generation probability. In a later analysis, a clonal expansion index for each public chain was calculated from normalized within-repertoire ranks of inferred template counts. A later analysis computed generation probabilities with a VDJ recombination model fitted to out-of-frame rearrangements, and checked the results against IGoR. In a later analysis, TCR-TCR, TCR-HLA and TCR-CMV co-occurrence was scored with hypergeometric tests, and a repertoire-size bias correction was applied to TCR pairs. In a later analysis, false discovery rates were estimated by permuting HLA or CMV assignments 20 times. In a later analysis, co-occurring TCRs were grouped using DBSCAN, and TCRdist sequence similarity was added for clustering within HLA-allele-positive subsets. Co-occurrence clustering excluded repertoires with fewer than 30,000 or more than 120,000 public chains, plus five with anomalous nucleotide sharing. This is the immuneACCESS table as TCRdb keeps it, with only in-frame sequences that have V and J called. A part of the clones is gone; compared with another copy, unresolved V genes explain less than half, and the rest is unexplained. V, J and clone size are those of that table, while D and trimming were read from the DNA. The sample table lists about 190,000 clones, under 85% of them with a count of one. The ten top clones hold 1.6% of the sample.

Material: PBMCs. This receptor was identified in a woman between 18 and 29 years old in good health and CMV-seronegative. The rearrangement combines TRBV29-1 with TRBJ1-1; no D segment can be confidently identified. The CDR3 region reads CSVGTMNTEAFF. The DNA sequence is given as TGCAGCGTTGGAACAATGAACACTGAAGCTTTCTTT.